A single sample is the source of the 14 T cell receptor beta chains below, sequenced in a study of naive and memory T cell subsets. Study conclusions and caveats: Especially in CD8 cells, naive repertoires contained a few larger clonotypes, possibly CD45RA-re-expressing memory cells.

The beta constant-region primer was an equimolar mix of two oligonucleotides covering TRBC1 and TRBC2. Nested alpha and beta constant-region primers with the SP2 primer drove four PCR rounds on ligated cDNA. TCRdb ran MiXCR on the UMI-ligation and nested PCR reads and lists one entry per CDR3 protein. The sample lists around 100,000 distinct CDR3 sequences, more than 12% seen once, with 2.8% in the top ten. These receptors are not linked to any known antigen. The sample comprised naive CD8+ T cells from blood. These receptors were taken from a human donor in good health.

This clonotype was seen a handful of times. The chain uses TRBV7-9 and TRBJ1-2; no clear D. Germline CDR1 SEHNR, CDR2 FQNEAQ (reference sequence). The V end lost 0 bases, the J end lost 2 bases, and 7 bases lay between the germline ends. This CDR3 comprises 14 residues. CDR3 in amino acids: CASSLAHGNYGYTF. CDR3 bases: TGTGCCAGCAGCTTAGCCCACGGAAACTATGGCTACACCTTC.

The chain combines TRBV4-3 with TRBJ2-7; unclear D gene. V lost 2 bases and J 3 bases, leaving 20 bases between the germline ends. Per germline, CDR1 LGHNA and CDR2 YSLEER. The CDR3 extends over 17 amino acids. The CDR3 sequence: CASSQKGQALGNYEQYF. The CDR3 DNA sequence: TGCGCCAGCAGCCAAAAAGGCCAGGCCTTAGGAAACTACGAGCAGTACTTC.

The chain combines TRBV24-1 with TRBJ2-5; D is perhaps TRBD1 (5 bases). This CDR3 region has 13 residues. V gave up 3 bases and J gave up 4 bases, with 8 bases separating them. CDR1 is KGHDR, CDR2 SFDVKD, per germline. The CDR3 is CATSDQGVETQYF. In DNA, the CDR3 is TGTGCCACCAGTGATCAAGGGGTAGAGACCCAGTACTTC.

Ten or more counts support this clonotype. The chain combines TRBV11-2 with TRBJ2-7; 7 bases match TRBD1. V was clipped by 3 bases and J by 3 bases; unmatched bases: 5. This CDR3 is 14 amino acids long. Germline CDR1 is SGHAT and CDR2 is FQNNGV. DNA for the CDR3: TGTGCCAGCAGCTTCGGGACAGTAGACTACGAGCAGTACTTC. Translation gives CASSFGTVDYEQYF.

The genes are TRBV11-1 and TRBJ1-1; D is perhaps TRBD1 (5 bases). The CDR3 sequence is 13 residues long. V lost 5 bases, J lost 4 bases, and 11 bases lay in between. Germline values: CDR1 SGHAT, CDR2 FQDESV (reference sequence). The CDR3 region has the DNA TGTGCCAGCAGCATGACAGCAAGCACTGAAGCTTTCTTT. Translating gives CASSMTASTEAFF.

This clonotype was detected a few times. The rearrangement uses TRBV12-3 or TRBV12-4 and TRBJ2-3; no clear D gene. The CDR3 runs 12 residues. V lost 6 bases, J lost 1 base, and 5 bases lay in between. The CDR3 DNA sequence: TGTGCCAGCAGGGTGGGCACAGATACGCAGTATTTT. Translating gives CASRVGTDTQYF.

This clonotype was seen more than once but under ten times. The V and J genes are TRBV7-8 and TRBJ2-7, with 7 bases matching TRBD2. There are 17 residues in the CDR3. The germline V gene has CDR1 SGHVS and CDR2 FQNEAQ. V lost 1 base and J lost 0; bases outside the gene matches: 9. CDR3 amino acids: CASSLVSGAPSSYEQYF. CDR3 bases: TGTGCCAGCAGCTTAGTAAGCGGGGCCCCATCCTCCTACGAGCAGTACTTC.

This clonotype has only a few counts. The chain employs TRBV29-1 and TRBJ1-2; 7 bases line up with TRBD1. The CDR3 has 13 residues. J lost 3 bases, V lost 4 bases, and 5 bases had no gene match. CDR1 and CDR2 (germline): SQVTM, ANQGSEA. The CDR3 sequence: CSVVTGNDYGYTF. Written as DNA, the CDR3 is TGCAGCGTTGTGACAGGGAATGACTATGGCTACACCTTC.

In its sample, this clonotype was seen a few times. The genes are TRBV15 and TRBJ2-3; TRBD2 matches 10 bases. Germline values: CDR1 LNHNV, CDR2 YYDKDF (reference sequence). CDR3 length equals 17 residues. V lost 5 bases to trimming and J lost 1 base; unmatched junction nucleotides: 9. CDR3 coding DNA: TGTGCCACCAGCGAGACAGCGGGAGGGCCGGGCACAGATACGCAGTATTTT. Protein sequence: CATSETAGGPGTDTQYF.

This chain uses TRBV15 with TRBJ2-1; D unclear. The CDR3 consists of 15 residues. The germline V gene encodes CDR1 LNHNV and CDR2 YYDKDF (reference sequence). The V end was cut by 0 bases, the J end by 6 bases, with 12 bases between. The CDR3 coding sequence is TGTGCCACCAGCAGAGATCTTTCTCACCTCAATGAGCAGTTCTTC. This encodes CATSRDLSHLNEQFF.

V gene TRBV7-6 combines with J gene TRBJ2-6; tentative D call: TRBD1 (6 bases). Germline CDR1 and CDR2: SGHVS and FNYEAQ. V dropped 5 bases and J dropped 2 bases, with 10 bases sitting between them. The CDR3 totals 15 residues. DNA of the CDR3: TGTGCCAGCAGCATGGGGGCTCCTGGGGCCAACGTCCTGACTTTC. Protein: CASSMGAPGANVLTF. The entire variable domain, with the rest obtained from reference TRBV7-6 and TRBJ2-6, is as follows: GAGVSQSPRYKVTKRGQDVALRCDPISGHVSLYWYRQALGQGPEFLTYFNYEAQQDKSGLPNDRFSAERPEGSISTLTIQRTEQRDSAMYRCASSMGAPGANVLTFGAGSRLTVL.

The table lists this clonotype with a count of one. The V call is TRBV4-2, the J call TRBJ2-7; 9 nucleotides agree with TRBD2. CDR3 size: 16 residues. CDR1 is LGHNA and CDR2 is YNFKEQ in the germline V gene. The J segment lost 2 bases and the V segment lost 0 bases, leaving 5 bases of the junction unmatched. The CDR3 here is CASSQEFLAGTYEQYF. In nucleotides, the CDR3 is TGTGCCAGCAGCCAAGAGTTCCTAGCGGGGACCTACGAGCAGTACTTC.

This clonotype was seen repeatedly, ten times or more. The chain recombines TRBV29-1 with TRBJ2-5; unclear D gene. This CDR3 comprises 12 residues. Trimming stripped 6 bases from V and 5 bases from J, with 13 bases between. Germline V gene sequence: CDR1 SQVTM, CDR2 ANQGSEA. CDR3 amino acids: CSVPWQDETQYF. The CDR3 DNA sequence: TGCAGCGTACCCTGGCAGGATGAGACCCAGTACTTC.

J is TRBJ2-1 and V is TRBV7-2, with a tentative D call TRBD2 (5 bases). This CDR3 contains 15 residues. With 3 bases removed from V and 5 bases from J, the gap between germline ends came to 14 bases. Germline-derived CDR1 and CDR2 are SGHTA and FQGNSA. In nucleotides, the CDR3 is TGTGCCAGCAGCTTTTCCTTTGCGGGCCACAATGAGCAGTTCTTC. This translates into CASSFSFAGHNEQFF.